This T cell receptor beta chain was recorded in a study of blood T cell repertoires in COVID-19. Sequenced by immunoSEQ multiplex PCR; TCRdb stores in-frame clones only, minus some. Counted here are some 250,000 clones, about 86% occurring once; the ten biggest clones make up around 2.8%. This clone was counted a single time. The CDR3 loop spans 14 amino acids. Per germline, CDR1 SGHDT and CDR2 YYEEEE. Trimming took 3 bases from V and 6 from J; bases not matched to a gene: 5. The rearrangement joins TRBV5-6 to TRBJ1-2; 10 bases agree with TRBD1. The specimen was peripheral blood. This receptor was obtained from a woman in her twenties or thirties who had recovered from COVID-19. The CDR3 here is CASSYRTGGNGYTF. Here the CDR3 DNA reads TGTGCCAGCAGCTATCGGACAGGGGGTAATGGCTACACCTTC.